This T cell receptor beta chain was identified during a study of spatial heterogeneity in lung cancer. Study outcomes and limitations: At resection, ubiquitous expanded tumor TCRs appeared in blood more than at follow-up.

This clonotype was observed a few times. The antigen remains undetermined. Time point here: blood at routine non-recurrence follow-up after resection. The authors sequenced whole RNA from tumor, nontumor lung or frozen PBMC without sorting. A distinct unique molecular identifier was carried by each TCR cDNA molecule. One entry per CDR3 protein results from TCRdb running MiXCR on the 5' RACE reads. The data show around 120,000 distinct CDR3 sequences, 12% seen once. Per the germline V gene, CDR1 is SGHTA and CDR2 is FQGTGA. The length of the CDR3 is 14 residues. Trimming left V 4 bases short and J 10 bases short, with 14 bases between.

The specimen was PBMCs, collected at follow-up. The chain recombines TRBV7-3 with TRBJ1-6; D uncertain. The sequence derives from a male donor with early-stage non-small cell lung cancer. CDR3 in DNA: TGTGCCAGCAGCTCGACCGTTTTGAGCTCACCCCTCCACTTT. Residues: CASSSTVLSSPLHF.